This T cell receptor (beta chain) was recorded in a study of beta chain features in type 1 diabetes. On the study more broadly: Patients did not differ from healthy donors in age, gender or cell yield.

The authors reverse transcribed all of the isolated RNA, so sequencing captured expressed TCRB transcripts. TCRdb's table, derived via immunoSEQ multiplex PCR, lists solely in-frame clones and lacks some. The sample holds 360,000 or so clones, roughly a fifth seen once. Points from the study as a whole: Patients' naive, central memory and Treg TCRB repertoires seemed closer to one another than those of healthy donors. VDJ junctions from type 1 diabetes patients carried fewer insertions and larger deletions.

Remarks on this clone: What it binds is not known.

The length of the CDR3 is 14 residues. Germline CDR1 LGHNA, CDR2 YSLEER. V trimming: 4 bases; J trimming: 6 bases; junction bases outside the gene matches: 7. Sequenced: naive CD4+ T cells from blood. The receptor comes from a young woman in good health. This rearrangement joins TRBV4-3 to TRBJ2-7; 9 nucleotides align to TRBD1. This CDR3 reads CASSRSDRGGEQYF. In DNA form, the CDR3 reads TGCGCCAGCAGCCGATCCGACAGGGGGGGCGAGCAGTACTTC.